This T cell receptor beta chain is from a study of spatial heterogeneity in lung cancer (dated by TCRdb to about 2019). About the investigation overall: Beta-chain transcripts were consistently detected in greater numbers than alpha-chain transcripts, which likely reflects a higher abundance of beta-chain transcripts. The study quantitatively compared TCR alpha and beta repertoires across multiple tumor regions, matched nontumor lung and blood in non-small cell lung cancer. In the raw uncorrected reads, each unique combination of TCR and UMI appeared on average more than ten times. At surgery, hundreds of tumor regions, roughly 62 matched nontumor lung samples and some 54 PBMC samples were TCR-sequenced for both alpha and beta chains. The study linked features of the TCR repertoire to counts of nonsynonymous mutations, which were determined by whole-exome sequencing of tumor tissue. Findings and caveats that apply to the study as a whole: Additional single-cell paired TCR alpha and beta sequencing was considered necessary to confirm, at a functional level, the hypothesis that regional TCRs recognize regional mutations. Ubiquitous expanded tumor TCRs showed up in blood more often at tumor resection than at routine follow-up.

Comments on this clonotype: Its recognized antigen is unknown. No base-level quality is on record; no much larger clone is a single base apart.

Preparation of the library involved 5' RACE. For sequencing, a NextSeq 500 was employed. The TCR library protocol attached a unique molecular identifier to each TCR cDNA molecule to allow correction of PCR and sequencing errors. In the authors' own workflow: Decombinator tools were used for TCR identification, UMI-based error correction and CDR3 extraction. TCRs above a frequency of 2 per 1,000, corresponding to the top 1% of the tumor frequency distribution, were defined as expanded. Each repertoire was subsampled 100 times to 5,000 TCRs, after which Renyi diversity was computed with the R vegan package. CDR3 similarity networks were constructed using string-kernel similarity of amino acid triplets, with links drawn between CDR3s whose pairwise similarity was above 0.82. TCRdb passed the public sequencing reads through fastp at Q25 and MiXCR, retaining productive beta sequences. Rows with one shared CDR3 protein collapse into an entry with the most common genes and DNA. The V and J calls come from TCRdb's annotation, not from the publication. For this sample the table gives about 95,000 distinct CDR3 sequences, of which about 9.4% were detected only once. The leading ten clones occupy about 7.1% of the sample.

CDR1 LGHDT and CDR2 YNNKEL are derived from the germline V gene (reference sequence). V lost 0 bases and J lost 4 bases; the stretch between them is 18 bases long. The CDR3 sequence holds 18 residues, the cysteine and phenylalanine included. The sequence is cut down to CDR3 DNA, 54 bases in frame from base 1. Interpreted using the paper, the time point label stands for: sample taken at primary tumor resection. Without any cell sorting, TCR sequencing was performed on whole RNA extracted either from tumor and nontumor lung tissue or from cryopreserved PBMC samples. Samples were obtained from approximately 70 patients with early-stage, untreated non-small cell lung cancer from the lung TRACERx cohort. Only patients with enough RNA available from two or more tumor regions were chosen for TCR sequencing.

The origin of this receptor is a male donor with early-stage non-small cell lung cancer. Sequenced material: PBMCs, taken at surgery. The chain uses TRBV3-1 and TRBJ2-2; the D gene cannot be resolved reliably. The nucleotides are TGTGCCAGCAGCCAAGATCACTTATTGGGGTCGGGCACCGGGGAGCTGTTTTTT. This sequence encodes CASSQDHLLGSGTGELFF.